This T cell receptor (beta chain) is from a study of cytomegalovirus exposure and HLA in healthy donors. Study information: The Caucasian-associated ancestry cluster held more than 80% of 300 to 450 genotyped donors.

Study results and limitations: V segments that were indistinguishable, TRBV6-2 and TRBV6-3 among them, were omitted from analysis. Most sequenced TCRs were rare (though some public TCRs occurred in many donors).

Researchers ran the PCR with 60 Vbeta and 13 Jbeta primers. Clones were sequenced by immunoSEQ multiplex PCR, and TCRdb holds only the in-frame ones, with some missing. The sample lists some 200,000 clones, over 60% occurring once. Healthy bone marrow donors made up the donor group. As to this clone: What it binds is unknown.

This CDR3 has 17 residues. Germline CDR1 SGHRS, CDR2 YFSETQ. Trimming at V came to 6 bases and at J to 4 bases, leaving 12 bases not matched to a gene. The receptor was isolated from a man younger than 30 in good health and CMV-seronegative. The sample consisted of PBMCs. J is TRBJ2-3 and V is TRBV5-1; 12 bases agree with TRBD2. CDR3 DNA: TGCGCCAGCAAGACTAGCGGGAGATTGTCGGGACCAGATACGCAGTATTTT. Its translation is CASKTSGRLSGPDTQYF.